A selection of T cell receptor beta chains follows, all from one sample in a study of shared clonotypes between healthy human individuals. The method was immunoSEQ multiplex PCR; TCRdb's version includes in-frame clones alone and lacks a portion of them. In the table there are under 650,000 clones, 90% to 97% of which are singletons. The sequencing input was naive CD4+ T cells sorted from blood. These TCRs come from a woman aged 30 to 39 in good health. Each CDR3 is given with its conserved first and last residue. The D gene is left open where the match is weak. Size is omitted from some rows. Given values are once, few, many or a class for expanded clones.

>TRBV7-9|TRBD2|NA|TRBJ2-3
CASRHNRGLDSDTQYF
TGTGCCAGCAGACATAACCGAGGACTAGATTCAGATACGCAGTATTTT
>TRBV28|NA|NA|TRBJ2-7
CASSLRRYTYEQYF
TGTGCCAGCAGTTTAAGGCGCTACACCTACGAGCAGTACTTC
>TRBV27|NA|once|TRBJ2-2
CASRTGQTGELFF
TGTGCCAGCAGGACAGGTCAGACCGGGGAGCTGTTTTTT
>TRBV2|NA|once|TRBJ1-5
CASDRTRTNQPQHF
TGTGCCAGCGACCGTACCAGAACCAATCAGCCCCAGCATTTT
>TRBV9|TRBD1|NA|TRBJ1-5
CASSVGQGVDQPQHF
TGTGCCAGCAGCGTAGGACAGGGGGTGGACCAGCCCCAGCATTTT
>TRBV5-4|NA|NA|TRBJ2-7
CASSLAREREQYF
TGTGCCAGCAGCTTAGCCAGGGAACGAGAGCAGTACTTC
>TRBV28|NA|NA|TRBJ1-2
CASSRGQIGYTF
TGTGCCAGCTCCCGGGGGCAGATTGGCTACACCTTC
>TRBV27|NA|NA|TRBJ2-7
CASSFRWQLEVGEQYF
TGTGCCAGCAGTTTTCGTTGGCAGCTCGAGGTGGGCGAGCAGTACTTC
>TRBV6-1|NA|NA|TRBJ2-2
CASSAQGPTNTGELFF
TGTGCCAGCAGTGCCCAGGGGCCTACGAACACCGGGGAGCTGTTTTTT
>TRBV28|NA|NA|TRBJ2-5
CASSGQPQETQYF
TGTGCCAGCAGCGGACAGCCTCAAGAGACCCAGTACTTC
>TRBV7-2|NA|NA|TRBJ1-1
CAIPTGTEAFF
TGTGCCATTCCAACAGGCACTGAAGCTTTCTTT
>TRBV7-3|NA|NA|TRBJ1-1
CASSLTGVGNTEAFF
TGTGCCAGCAGCTTAACTGGGGTAGGGAACACTGAAGCTTTCTTT
>TRBV7-6|TRBD2|NA|TRBJ2-1
CASSSYPALADYNEQFF
TGTGCCAGCAGCTCCTACCCCGCGCTAGCGGACTACAATGAGCAGTTCTTC
>TRBV10-3|NA|NA|TRBJ2-3
CAISEGFSYTDTQYF
TGTGCCATCAGTGAGGGGTTTTCCTACACAGATACGCAGTATTTT
>TRBV2|TRBD1|NA|TRBJ1-2
CASKPAQGVSGYTF
TGTGCTAGCAAACCGGCACAGGGGGTAAGTGGCTACACCTTC
>TRBV11-2|NA|NA|TRBJ2-4
CASSLADKARNIQYF
TGTGCCAGCAGCTTGGCAGACAAGGCCAGAAACATTCAGTACTTC
>TRBV6-6|NA|NA|TRBJ1-2
CASSYYDSFNYGYTF
TGTGCCAGCAGTTACTACGACAGCTTCAACTATGGCTACACCTTC
>TRBV5-5|TRBD1|NA|TRBJ1-1
CASSLDRGYTEAFF
TGTGCCAGCAGCTTGGACAGGGGTTATACTGAAGCTTTCTTT
>TRBV11-2|NA|NA|TRBJ2-3
CASSLDPGRRTDTQYF
TGTGCCAGCAGCTTAGACCCGGGGAGGCGCACAGATACGCAGTATTTT
>TRBV5-1|TRBD2|NA|TRBJ2-7
CASGTSEYSYEQYF
TGCGCCAGCGGGACTAGCGAATACTCCTACGAGCAGTACTTC
>TRBV11-1|NA|NA|TRBJ2-6
CATKISGSGANVLTF
TGTGCCACCAAGATATCGGGCTCTGGGGCCAACGTCCTGACTTTC
>TRBV6-1|NA|NA|TRBJ1-5
CASSRGMVSNQPQHF
TGTGCCAGCAGCCGAGGGATGGTTAGCAATCAGCCCCAGCATTTT
>TRBV5-1|NA|NA|TRBJ2-5
CASSLVTQETQYF
TGCGCCAGCAGCTTGGTTACCCAAGAGACCCAGTACTTC
>TRBV28|NA|NA|TRBJ2-2
CASSFRGSATRELFF
TGTGCCAGCAGTTTCCGTGGGTCTGCGACCCGGGAGCTGTTTTTT
>TRBV18|TRBD1|NA|TRBJ2-7
CASSPGTGRYEQYF
TGTGCCAGCTCACCGGGGACAGGGCGCTACGAGCAGTACTTC
>TRBV28|TRBD2|once|TRBJ2-5
CASSLWLAGVDETQYF
TGTGCCAGCAGTTTATGGCTAGCGGGAGTAGACGAGACCCAGTACTTC
>TRBV28|NA|few|TRBJ2-7
CASSLLSYEQYF
TGTGCCAGCAGTTTACTTTCCTACGAGCAGTACTTC
>TRBV7-9|NA|NA|TRBJ1-1
CASSLDGSEAFF
TGTGCCAGCAGCTTAGACGGGTCTGAAGCTTTCTTT
>TRBV27|TRBD1|NA|TRBJ1-2
CASRSGGGYGYTF
TGTGCCAGCAGGTCAGGGGGTGGATATGGCTACACCTTC
>TRBV27|TRBD1|NA|TRBJ1-6
CASRDRIIYNSPLHF
TGTGCCAGCAGGGACAGGATCATCTATAATTCACCCCTCCACTTT
>TRBV13|TRBD1|NA|TRBJ1-6
CASSTYYRGNSPLHF
TGTGCCAGCAGCACCTACTACAGGGGCAACTCACCCCTCCACTTT